Listed below are T cell receptor beta chains from one sample, sequenced in a study of blood T cell repertoires in COVID-19. Libraries were prepared by immunoSEQ multiplex PCR; TCRdb keeps only in-frame clonotypes and omits some of them. The data hold tens of thousands of clones, with 84% observed a single time. The sequenced sample consisted of peripheral blood. These TCRs come from a human donor in a cohort sampled during active COVID-19. The conserved cysteine and the conserved F or W are not part of the CDR3 here. Each record gives: J gene, clone size, V gene, D gene, CDR3 protein. D genes are given only for firm matches. A row's size may be missing; if present it is once, few, many or a size class.

TRBJ2-3,NA,TRBV19,NA,ATNKPAGTDTQY
TRBJ2-3,NA,TRBV12-3/TRBV12-4,NA,ASSSTPRTQY
TRBJ1-5,NA,TRBV30,NA,AWSGTGNQPQH
TRBJ2-7,NA,TRBV27,TRBD2,ASSWSGTSPYEQY
TRBJ1-5,NA,TRBV6-5,NA,ASRTGGGEPQH
TRBJ2-4,NA,TRBV6-5,NA,ASRLVGAKNIQY
TRBJ2-1,NA,TRBV5-1,TRBD2,ASSVSGDYNEQF
TRBJ2-1,few,TRBV3-1/TRBV3-2,NA,ASSQETSQRNEQF
TRBJ2-7,NA,TRBV7-9,TRBD2,ASSSFSGTSYEQY
TRBJ2-2,NA,TRBV7-9,NA,ASSSVSGELF
TRBJ1-4,once,TRBV20-1,TRBD1,SASSPQGANEKLF
TRBJ1-6,NA,TRBV3-1/TRBV3-2,NA,ASSQEKGNSPLH
TRBJ2-7,NA,TRBV28,TRBD1,ATLQGQGAREQY
TRBJ2-5,NA,TRBV24-1,NA,ATSDGTRAQY
TRBJ1-4,NA,TRBV5-5,NA,ASSLTGLSEKLF
TRBJ2-2,once,TRBV24-1,NA,ATSDSGSGANTGELF
TRBJ2-7,NA,TRBV10-2,TRBD1,ASSEPRTGSYEQY
TRBJ2-7,NA,TRBV12-3/TRBV12-4,TRBD1,ASSYRGDEQY
TRBJ2-3,NA,TRBV11-2,TRBD1,ASSMGYRGATDTQY
TRBJ2-3,NA,TRBV5-1,TRBD1,ASSPGQGTDTQY
TRBJ2-3,NA,TRBV3-1/TRBV3-2,TRBD2,ASSPRDYAADTQY
TRBJ2-7,NA,TRBV5-1,TRBD1,ASGQGVYEQY
TRBJ2-7,NA,TRBV6-5,TRBD1,ASSYTGQHYEQY